This is a list of T cell receptor beta chains from one sample in a study of T cells after yellow fever vaccination. From the 5' RACE reads, TCRdb called clonotypes with MiXCR, one entry per CDR3 protein. The sample consists of some 160,000 distinct CDR3 sequences, about a tenth of them appearing once. Sample: CD8+ T cells sorted from PBMCs, taken 45 days after the yellow fever booster vaccination. The source is a man younger than 35 who received the YFV17D yellow fever vaccine. The CDR3 runs from the conserved cysteine through the conserved F or W. A D gene is named only where the DNA matches it firmly. Some rows mark clone size as missing; the rest say once, few, many or name a class of expanded clone.

J: TRBJ1-2; length: 15; V: TRBV6-5; D: .; size: many; CDR3: CASSPGGLTNYGYTF; DNA: TGTGCCAGCAGCCCCGGTGGTCTCACTAACTATGGCTACACCTTC
J: TRBJ2-3; length: 15; V: TRBV7-3; D: .; size: many; CDR3: CASSLMGGAADTQYF; DNA: TGTGCCAGCAGCTTAATGGGGGGCGCCGCAGATACGCAGTATTTT
J: TRBJ1-4; length: 13; V: TRBV9; D: .; size: few; CDR3: CASSARGNEKLFF; DNA: TGTGCCAGCAGCGCGCGGGGAAATGAAAAACTGTTTTTT
J: TRBJ2-1; length: 14; V: TRBV7-3; D: .; size: few; CDR3: CASSPGGGNNEQFF; DNA: TGTGCCAGCAGCCCAGGGGGGGGAAACAATGAGCAGTTCTTC
J: TRBJ2-1; length: 13; V: TRBV29-1; D: TRBD2; size: .; CDR3: CSVAERGHNEQFF; DNA: TGCAGCGTTGCGGAGCGGGGTCACAATGAGCAGTTCTTC
J: TRBJ1-1; length: 14; V: TRBV5-1; D: .; size: .; CDR3: CASSLRTVRTEAFF; DNA: TGCGCCAGCAGCTTGAGGACAGTTCGCACTGAAGCTTTCTTT
J: TRBJ2-2; length: 13; V: TRBV6-2/TRBV6-3; D: .; size: .; CDR3: CASSGEWTGELFF; DNA: TGTGCCAGCAGCGGGGAGTGGACCGGGGAGCTGTTTTTT
J: TRBJ2-1; length: 16; V: TRBV4-3; D: TRBD2; size: .; CDR3: CASSQDGAGANNEQFF; DNA: TGCGCCAGCAGCCAAGATGGAGCGGGGGCGAACAATGAGCAGTTCTTC
J: TRBJ1-6; length: 14; V: TRBV19; D: TRBD1; size: .; CDR3: CATDSGQGGSPLHF; DNA: TGTGCCACCGACTCGGGACAGGGGGGTTCACCCCTCCACTTT
J: TRBJ1-1; length: 12; V: TRBV7-9; D: .; size: many; CDR3: CASSSPPTEAFF; DNA: TGTGCCAGCAGCTCGCCTCCGACTGAAGCTTTCTTT
J: TRBJ2-2; length: 14; V: TRBV4-1; D: TRBD1; size: .; CDR3: CASSHYQGAGELFF; DNA: TGCGCCAGCAGCCATTACCAGGGGGCCGGGGAGCTGTTTTTT
J: TRBJ1-1; length: 16; V: TRBV4-1; D: TRBD1; size: few; CDR3: CASSQRGRTGTFEAFF; DNA: TGCGCCAGCAGCCAACGGGGTCGGACAGGGACGTTTGAAGCTTTCTTT
J: TRBJ1-3; length: 16; V: TRBV12-3/TRBV12-4; D: .; size: .; CDR3: CASSSGTPSSGNTIYF; DNA: TGTGCCAGCAGTTCCGGGACTCCCAGCTCTGGAAACACCATATATTTT
J: TRBJ2-7; length: 16; V: TRBV27; D: TRBD2; size: many; CDR3: CASSPRVAGGPHEQYF; DNA: TGTGCCAGCAGTCCCCGGGTAGCGGGGGGGCCCCACGAGCAGTACTTC
J: TRBJ1-5; length: 14; V: TRBV6-5; D: .; size: many; CDR3: CASSYRGYNQPQHF; DNA: TGTGCCAGCAGTTACAGGGGCTACAATCAGCCCCAGCATTTT
J: TRBJ2-3; length: 16; V: TRBV5-1; D: .; size: many; CDR3: CATDTPYNTGTDTQYF; DNA: TGCGCCACCGATACCCCTTATAACACTGGCACAGATACGCAGTATTTT
J: TRBJ2-5; length: 15; V: TRBV4-1; D: TRBD1; size: few; CDR3: CASTLDRGRRETQYF; DNA: TGCGCCAGCACCCTCGACAGGGGGCGCAGGGAGACCCAGTACTTC
J: TRBJ2-5; length: 16; V: TRBV7-8; D: TRBD2; size: many; CDR3: CASSILAGASPGTQYF; DNA: TGTGCCAGCAGCATACTAGCGGGGGCCTCACCGGGGACCCAGTACTTC
J: TRBJ2-7; length: 14; V: TRBV27; D: .; size: many; CDR3: CASSLGGGGREQYF; DNA: TGTGCCAGCAGTTTAGGCGGTGGGGGTCGCGAGCAGTACTTC
J: TRBJ2-1; length: 15; V: TRBV28; D: TRBD2; size: .; CDR3: CASKVWTSGYNEQFF; DNA: TGTGCCAGCAAGGTCTGGACTAGCGGATACAATGAGCAGTTCTTC
J: TRBJ2-7; length: 19; V: TRBV11-2; D: TRBD1; size: few; CDR3: CASSSTGTAEGFSLYEQYF; DNA: TGTGCCAGCAGCTCGACCGGGACAGCGGAAGGGTTTTCCCTCTACGAGCAGTACTTC
J: TRBJ2-3; length: 15; V: TRBV7-9; D: .; size: few; CDR3: CASSLARGSTDTQYF; DNA: TGTGCCAGCAGCTTAGCGAGGGGCAGCACAGATACGCAGTATTTT
J: TRBJ2-1; length: 14; V: TRBV4-1; D: .; size: few; CDR3: CASSQEGGGYEQFF; DNA: TGCGCCAGCAGCCAAGAGGGAGGCGGGTATGAGCAGTTCTTC
J: TRBJ2-1; length: 12; V: TRBV11-3; D: .; size: few; CDR3: CASSLGFNEQFF; DNA: TGTGCCAGCAGTCTGGGGTTCAATGAGCAGTTCTTC
J: TRBJ2-5; length: 16; V: TRBV5-4; D: .; size: .; CDR3: CASSLNPGTPEETQYF; DNA: TGTGCCAGCAGCTTAAACCCCGGGACACCTGAAGAGACCCAGTACTTC
J: TRBJ2-4; length: 16; V: TRBV4-1; D: TRBD1; size: few; CDR3: CASSQLTGGDGHIQYF; DNA: TGCGCCAGCAGCCAATTGACAGGGGGCGACGGGCACATTCAGTACTTC
J: TRBJ2-3; length: 17; V: TRBV5-1; D: TRBD2; size: .; CDR3: CASSLEPSGGASDTQYF; DNA: TGCGCCAGCAGCTTGGAGCCTAGCGGGGGGGCATCGGATACGCAGTATTTT
J: TRBJ1-2; length: 13; V: TRBV12-3/TRBV12-4; D: TRBD1; size: few; CDR3: CASRTGDGYGYTF; DNA: TGTGCCAGCAGGACAGGGGATGGCTATGGCTACACCTTC